This T cell receptor (beta chain) was sequenced for a study of T cell responses to AZD1222 COVID-19 vaccine. Study observations and caveats: Sampled repertoires all dated from after the peak T cell response. Close to half of spike-specific TCRs reportedly recognize unmutated variant regions. AZD1222 recipients seropositive at baseline numbered only six or seven.

Clones were sequenced by immunoSEQ multiplex PCR, and TCRdb holds only the in-frame ones, with some missing. The sample contains over 100,000 clones, roughly 87% of which appear only once. The CDR3 totals 15 residues. The V and J ends lost 3 bases and 1 base respectively, with 12 bases between them. CDR1 MDHEN and CDR2 SYDVKM come from the germline V gene. To note about this clone: The antigen is unknown.

The receptor was isolated from an adult in good health. The chain carries TRBV28 and TRBJ2-5; either TRBD1 or TRBD2 may fit D (6 bases each). Here the sequenced sample was peripheral blood, taken on day 0 of AZD1222 vaccination. The CDR3 protein is CASSFWGAPQETQYF. The CDR3, as DNA: TGTGCCAGCAGTTTTTGGGGGGCGCCCCAAGAGACCCAGTACTTC.